The text below deals with one TCR beta chain. Relapse was seen in all patients after autologous stem cell transplantation, and brentuximab vedotin exposure was variable. Negative selection with magnetic separation was used to purify CD4+ T cells from thawed PBMCs. The data were taken from a study of PD-1 blockade in classical Hodgkin lymphoma. Assay: immunoSEQ multiplex PCR; the TCRdb copy retains only in-frame clones and omits some. Among under 30,000 clones listed, about 85% were seen once. V lost 6 bases and J lost 4, with 12 bases in between. Germline values: CDR1 SNHLY, CDR2 FYNNEI. The CDR3 sequence is 14 residues long.

Sequencing used CD4+ T cells from blood, obtained at baseline. The rearrangement links TRBV2 to TRBJ1-4; D remains ambiguous. The clonotype was recovered from a human donor with classical Hodgkin lymphoma. The CDR3 region is CASRPVVDNEKLFF. The CDR3 nucleotides are TGTGCCAGCAGGCCCGTCGTTGATAATGAAAAACTGTTTTTT.